These 25 T cell receptor beta chains were sequenced from one sample in a study of blood T cell repertoires in COVID-19. Using immunoSEQ multiplex PCR, the repertoire was profiled, and TCRdb retains in-frame clones only, with some absent. This table has 150,000 to 200,000 clones, about 81% appearing once. The sequenced sample consisted of peripheral blood. The receptors were gathered from a human donor in a cohort sampled during active COVID-19.

CDR3 DNA: TGTGCCAGCAGCTTAAACAGGGCAGGGGGCTCCTACGAGCAGTACTTC. Translation gives CASSLNRAGGSYEQYF. The gene calls are TRBV7-3 and TRBJ2-7; 7 bases fit TRBD1. The CDR3 has 16 amino acids. Germline CDR1 and CDR2: SGHTA and FQGTGA. The V gene end was trimmed by 1 base and the J gene end by 0 bases; junction bases not matched to a gene: 6.

The chain joins TRBV11-2 to TRBJ2-7, with D possibly matching TRBD1 (6 bases). Germline CDR1 reads SGHAT; CDR2 reads FQNNGV. V shed 0 bases and J shed 7 bases, with 16 bases lying between them. CDR3 length: 15 residues. The CDR3 region has the DNA TGTGCCAGCAGCTTAGAACCAGGGGCGCGTGGAGAGCAGTACTTC. This gives the protein CASSLEPGARGEQYF.

V usage is TRBV6-5 and J usage is TRBJ1-5; D not resolved. The CDR3 is 13 amino acids. Trimming shortened V by 7 bases and J by 6 bases, and 13 bases separated the two germline ends. In germline, CDR1 is MNHEY, CDR2 SVGAGI. The CDR3 DNA reads as TGTGCCAGCACCTGGAGGGAGGGTCAGCCCCAGCATTTT. This codes for CASTWREGQPQHF.

The chain links TRBV9 to TRBJ2-3, with no clear D. The V end was cut by 3 bases, the J end by 5 bases, with 7 bases between. The length of the CDR3 is 12 residues. Germline V CDR1 and CDR2: SGDLS, YYNGEE. The CDR3 coding sequence is TGTGCCAGCAGCGCCCGACTAGATACGCAGTATTTT. Translated: CASSARLDTQYF.

V and J are TRBV18 and TRBJ1-2; maybe TRBD1 (6 bases). CDR1 is KGHSH and CDR2 is LQKENI in the germline V gene. The V and J ends lost 2 bases and 6 bases respectively, with 22 bases between them. The length of the CDR3 is 17 residues. CDR3 in amino acids: CASSPAFMGGGADGYTF. CDR3 sequence (DNA): TGTGCCAGCTCACCAGCTTTTATGGGTGGGGGCGCCGATGGCTACACCTTC.

This chain connects TRBV4-1 to TRBJ1-2; 7 bases line up with TRBD1. CDR1 and CDR2 (germline): MGHRA, YSYEKL. This CDR3 spans 16 amino acids. V shed 0 bases, J shed 7 bases, and the junction held 11 bases outside the gene matches. CDR3 coding DNA: TGCGCCAGCAGCCAAGAGGGGCAGAACAGGGGTCGTGGCTACACCTTC. It yields the protein CASSQEGQNRGRGYTF.

The rearrangement uses TRBV7-9 and TRBJ2-4, with 8 bases identical to TRBD1. V gave up 3 bases and J gave up 8 bases; unmatched junction bases: 3. Germline V gene data show CDR1 as SEHNR and CDR2 as FQNEAQ (reference sequence). This CDR3 comprises 13 residues. The CDR3 loop reads CASSFGQGDIQYF. CDR3 nucleotide sequence: TGTGCCAGCAGCTTTGGACAGGGAGACATTCAGTACTTC.

This sequence joins TRBV28 and TRBJ1-6, with D perhaps matching TRBD1 (6 bases). The CDR3 consists of 12 residues. V shed 5 bases and J shed 11 bases, with 10 bases lying between them. Germline V gene lookup returns CDR1 MDHEN and CDR2 SYDVKM. The CDR3 sequence: CASSLKGAPLHF. The DNA for the CDR3 is TGTGCCAGCAGTCTAAAGGGGGCACCCCTCCACTTT.

V gene TRBV11-2 combines with J gene TRBJ1-1; D is unresolved. CDR3 length: 16 amino acids. Germline CDR1 SGHAT, CDR2 FQNNGV. The V gene lost 3 bases and the J gene lost 3 bases, with 17 bases spanning the gap. CDR3 nucleotides: TGTGCCAGCAGCTTGGCATCTTTCTCGAGGGACACTGAAGCTTTCTTT. This gives the protein CASSLASFSRDTEAFF.

CDR3 amino acids: CASSSSPAGGRNIQYF. Written as DNA, the CDR3 is TGTGCCAGCAGTTCATCCCCGGCAGGGGGAAGGAACATTCAGTACTTC. The chain carries TRBV27 and TRBJ2-4, with 7 bases matching TRBD1. The CDR3 is made up of 16 amino acids. After removal of 4 bases from V and 7 bases from J, the junction contained 13 bases not matched to a gene. In germline, CDR1 is MNHEY, CDR2 SMNVEV (reference sequence).

The CDR3 spells CASSRWTGDYEQYF. The CDR3 region has the DNA TGTGCCAGCAGCCGCTGGACAGGAGATTACGAGCAGTACTTC. The gene calls are TRBV14 and TRBJ2-7; 7 bases are a match to TRBD1. V dropped 4 bases and J dropped 4; count of bases not matched to a gene: 7. The CDR3 has 14 amino acids. The germline V gene encodes CDR1 SGHDN and CDR2 FVKESK.

The V call is TRBV30, the J call TRBJ2-7; D is unclear. V dropped 3 bases and J dropped 6 bases, with 9 bases sitting between them. Germline V lookup: CDR1 GTSNPN, CDR2 SVGIG (reference sequence). This CDR3 region has 11 residues. This CDR3 is CAWSPPGEQYF. The CDR3 region has the DNA TGTGCCTGGAGCCCCCCGGGCGAGCAGTACTTC. Looking up the rest from reference TRBV30 and TRBJ2-7 gives the full variable domain: SQTIHQWPATLVQPVGSPLSLECTVEGTSNPNLYWYRQAAGRGLQLLFYSVGIGQISSEVPQNLSASRPQDRQFILSSKKLLLSDSGFYLCAWSPPGEQYFGPGTRLTVT.

The genes are TRBV6-2 or TRBV6-3 and TRBJ2-4; tentatively, D is TRBD2 (5 bases). V dropped 6 bases and J dropped 3 bases, with 12 bases sitting between them. The germline gives CDR1 MNHEY, CDR2 SVGEGT. This CDR3 is built from 14 residues. The CDR3 here is CASSLAVDKNIQYF. The CDR3 DNA is TGTGCCAGCAGCCTAGCCGTCGACAAAAACATTCAGTACTTC.

This chain uses TRBV18 with TRBJ2-3; D uncertain. The V and J ends lost 6 bases and 2 bases respectively, with 9 bases between them. The CDR3 is 13 residues long. The germline gives CDR1 KGHSH, CDR2 LQKENI. The CDR3 sequence: CASSTALTDTQYF. For the CDR3, the DNA is TGTGCCAGCTCCACCGCGCTCACAGATACGCAGTATTTT.

This chain uses TRBV3-1 (or the pseudogene TRBV3-2) with TRBJ2-7; 9 positions match TRBD2. The CDR3 spans 13 residues. Trimming took 5 bases from V and 4 from J; bases not matched to a gene: 3. CDR1 LGHDT and CDR2 YNNKEL come from the germline V gene (reference sequence). As DNA, the CDR3 is TGTGCCAGCAGCTCGGCGGGAGGGTACGAGCAGTACTTC. Translating it yields CASSSAGGYEQYF.

The chain has TRBV27 and TRBJ1-2, with 7 positions matching TRBD1. V lost 0 bases to trimming and J lost 4 bases; unmatched junction nucleotides: 8. The CDR3 is 16 residues long. Germline CDR1 is MNHEY and CDR2 is SMNVEV (reference sequence). CDR3 sequence: CASSLSPGTDPYGYTF. CDR3 sequence (DNA): TGTGCCAGCAGTTTATCGCCCGGGACAGACCCCTATGGCTACACCTTC.

The rearrangement links TRBV18 to TRBJ2-1, with a possible D match to TRBD2 (6 bases). CDR3 length equals 18 residues. V gave up 0 bases and J gave up 5 bases, with 20 bases separating them. Germline CDR1 KGHSH, CDR2 LQKENI. CDR3 nucleotides: TGTGCCAGCTCACCACCACGTACTCGGGACTGGAGGGACAATGAGCAGTTCTTC. Amino acids: CASSPPRTRDWRDNEQFF.

The rearrangement joins TRBV23-1 to TRBJ2-5, with D possibly being TRBD1 (6 bases). TRBV23-1 is marked as an open reading frame, function uncertain. The CDR3 consists of 16 residues. V lost 2 bases to trimming and J lost 2 bases, with 15 bases between them. CDR3 bases: TGCGCCAGCAGTCAAGCGATCGAGGGGGTACAAGAGACCCAGTACTTC. It yields the protein CASSQAIEGVQETQYF.

The genes are TRBV10-2 and TRBJ1-2; no reliable D call. The CDR3 covers 11 residues. Trimming removed 8 bases at V and 1 base at J, with 5 bases between. Per the germline V gene, CDR1 is WSHSY and CDR2 is SAAADI. The CDR3 DNA reads TGCGCCAGCTCAGATAACTATGGCTACACCTTC. The encoded protein is CASSDNYGYTF.

This chain links TRBV10-2 with TRBJ2-7, with TRBD2 matching 8 bases. The CDR3 extends over 14 amino acids. The ends lost 4 bases at V and 6 bases at J; junction bases unmatched: 8. CDR1 WSHSY and CDR2 SAAADI come from the germline V gene. CDR3 nucleotide sequence: TGCGCCAGCAGTGTCGGGACTAGTCAGGCCGAGCAGTACTTC. Its translation: CASSVGTSQAEQYF.

This clone was recorded once. V and J are TRBV7-3 and TRBJ2-5; D possibly corresponds to TRBD1 (6 bases). V was shortened by 2 bases and J by 5 bases, with 9 bases between the two germline ends. Germline V gene data show CDR1 as SGHTA and CDR2 as FQGTGA. This CDR3 has 13 amino acids. The CDR3 sequence: CASSLGGWETQYF. Written as DNA, the CDR3 is TGTGCCAGCAGCTTAGGGGGCTGGGAGACCCAGTACTTC.

V is TRBV27 and J is TRBJ1-1, with a tentative D call TRBD1 (5 bases). This CDR3 is built from 11 residues. Deletions cut 10 bases from V and 4 bases from J, with 10 bases between. The germline gives CDR1 MNHEY, CDR2 SMNVEV (reference sequence). The CDR3 region is CATGRVTEAFF. DNA for the CDR3: TGTGCCACAGGGAGGGTCACTGAAGCTTTCTTT.

The chain joins TRBV20-1 to TRBJ1-5; 8 positions match TRBD1. The V gene's germline CDR1 is DFQATT and CDR2 SNEGSKA (reference sequence). V trimming: 6 bases; J trimming: 0 bases; junction bases outside the gene matches: 10. The CDR3 is 16 amino acids. This CDR3 reads CSASTGGVDSNQPQHF. In DNA, the CDR3 is TGCAGTGCGAGTACAGGGGGGGTTGATAGCAATCAGCCCCAGCATTTT.

In its sample, this clone was seen a few times. The chain joins TRBV7-9 to TRBJ1-5; 7 bases fit TRBD1. Trimming took 3 bases from V and 4 from J; bases not matched to a gene: 6. Germline assignment: CDR1 SEHNR and CDR2 FQNEAQ (reference sequence). The CDR3 spans 15 residues. CDR3 sequence: CASSFDRAGNQPQHF. CDR3 DNA sequence: TGTGCCAGCAGCTTTGACAGGGCTGGAAATCAGCCCCAGCATTTT. Full variable domain (remainder filled in from reference TRBV7-9 and TRBJ1-5): DTGVSQNPRHKITKRGQNVTFRCDPISEHNRLYWYRQTLGQGPEFLTYFQNEAQLEKSRLLSDRFSAERPKGSFSTLEIQRTEQGDSAMYLCASSFDRAGNQPQHFGDGTRLSIL.

This sequence joins TRBV6-6 and TRBJ1-3, with 10 bases matching TRBD1. From germline, CDR1 is MNHNY and CDR2 SVGAGI (reference sequence). The J segment lost 0 bases and the V segment lost 7 bases, leaving 6 bases of the junction unmatched. This CDR3 spans 16 amino acids. This CDR3 is CASNPTGGFSGNTIYF. The DNA of the CDR3 is TGTGCCAGCAACCCGACAGGGGGCTTCTCTGGAAACACCATATATTTT.